This T cell receptor beta chain was documented in a study of blood T cell repertoires in COVID-19 (dated by TCRdb to about 2020). General notes on the study: Collaborator samples came from the United States, Italy and Spain and covered acute and convalescent phases of COVID-19. Deeply sampled blood TCRbeta repertoires from subjects exposed to, actively infected with, or recovered from COVID-19 were included in the dataset. A de-identified subject ID, COVID-19 status, age in years and sex were almost always included in the sample metadata. The samples were drawn from two sources: the first 160 participants of the ongoing ImmuneRACE study, and 1,000 to 1,500 subjects contributed by 6 global collaborators. The repertoires were released in a freely available public database meant as a resource for research on the immune response to SARS-CoV-2. The material from the prospective study consisted of cDNA or gDNA derived from T cells, B-cell-depleted T cells, or PBMCs. Where available, HLA class I and class II types were obtained from metadata supplied by the sample provider rather than from assay-based typing. The research as a whole found: The quantity of clinical and demographic metadata differed by source and by participant and was supplied without curation.

One collaborating source in Seattle enrolled patients during active infection and followed them longitudinally through the course of disease. The collaborating institutions used their own protocols to collect whole blood in K2EDTA tubes. For TCRbeta analysis, collaborator samples were shipped as frozen whole blood, as isolated PBMCs, or as DNA extracted from either sample type. TCRbeta CDR3 regions were amplified from genomic DNA by means of the immunoSEQ Assay, a bias-controlled multiplex PCR. In the authors' own workflow: Nucleated cell counts per sample were estimated from amplification of reference gene primers within the assay. To quantify the absolute abundance of each unique TCRbeta CDR3 rearrangement, sequence reads were collapsed and filtered. Productive Simpson clonality was computed per sample as the square root of Simpson's diversity index over productive rearrangements. TCRdb re-hosts the immuneACCESS table, in-frame sequences only. Its copies lack some clones; in the studies checked, an unresolved V gene accounts for under half of them, and the cause for the rest is not known. V and J calls and clone size are those listed in that table; D and trimming were worked out from the DNA. Counted in this sample were approximately 350,000 clones; almost 90% of them appeared once. About 6.7% of the sample rests with the top ten.

V lost 0 bases and J lost 5 bases; the stretch between them is 16 bases long. The CDR3 contains 16 residues, cysteine and phenylalanine counted. Only the CDR3 part of the read is kept: 48 bases, read in frame from the first base. Taken from the germline V gene (reference sequence), the CDR1 and CDR2 loops are LGHDT and YNNKEL. A remark on this clone: What this receptor recognizes is not known. Per-base qualities were not stored, and no clone one base away is much larger.

This sequence was found in a woman aged 70 to 79 with COVID-19, enrolled during active disease. The chain is encoded by TRBV3-1 (or the pseudogene TRBV3-2) joined to TRBJ2-5; matching of 6 bases hints at TRBD2 as the D gene. Sequencing used peripheral blood. The CDR3 protein sequence reads: CASSQESGGASETQYF. The DNA reads as follows: TGTGCCAGCAGCCAAGAAAGTGGCGGGGCCTCGGAGACCCAGTACTTC.